These 24 T cell receptor beta chains came from one sample sequenced in a study of T cells in Graves' hyperthyroidism and ophthalmopathy (dated by TCRdb to about 2019). Receptor amplification or capture employed multiplex PCR. For sequencing, an Illumina HiSeq 2000 was employed. TCR beta CDR3 regions were amplified from RNA transcripts. For the first round of RT-PCR on the TCR CDR3, the HTBI primer set was used together with the Qiagen OneStep RT-PCR kit. The public reads were run again by TCRdb, first through fastp at Q25 and then through MiXCR, and only productive beta chains were kept. Each CDR3 protein appears once, grouped with its most common genes and DNA. This sample has around 350,000 distinct CDR3 sequences in its table, and over 12% of those were observed once. Around 20% of the sample lies in the top ten. Sequenced: blood. The source of these receptors is a woman aged 55-69 years with Graves' ophthalmopathy.

This clonotype has more than one count but fewer than ten. The chain joins TRBV6-1 to TRBJ1-2; D uncertain. Germline V gene sequence: CDR1 MNHNS, CDR2 SASEGT. The CDR3 is 13 amino acids. Trimming took 6 bases from V and 6 from J, leaving 14 bases between them. Written as DNA, the CDR3 is TGTGCCAGCAGGAGGCGAGGGCGGGATGGCTACACCTTC. This codes for CASRRRGRDGYTF.

This clonotype was counted many times. This chain joins TRBV6-1 and TRBJ2-7, with a possible D match to TRBD1 (5 bases). Germline loops: CDR1 MNHNS, CDR2 SASEGT. The CDR3 contains 14 residues. Deletions cut 7 bases from V and 3 bases from J, with 16 bases between. CDR3 protein: CASTALQGGYEQYF. In nucleotides, the CDR3 is TGTGCCAGCACCGCCCTGCAGGGCGGCTACGAGCAGTACTTC.

Ten or more counts support this clonotype. The chain has TRBV11-2 and TRBJ1-3; D might be TRBD1 (6 bases). The CDR3 contains 16 residues. V was cut by 5 bases and J by 2 bases, with 16 bases left in between. Germline V gene sequence: CDR1 SGHAT, CDR2 FQNNGV. The CDR3 DNA reads as TGTGCCAGCAGCCTCCATCCCGGGGGCCCTGGAAACACCATATATTTT. Encoded protein: CASSLHPGGPGNTIYF.

The chain links TRBV20-1 to TRBJ2-5; 9 positions agree with TRBD2. Trimming took 4 bases from V and 7 from J; bases not matched to a gene: 1. Per the germline V gene, CDR1 is DFQATT and CDR2 is SNEGSKA (reference sequence). This CDR3 comprises 11 residues. CDR3: CSAIAGVTQYF. CDR3 in DNA: TGCAGTGCTATAGCGGGAGTGACCCAGTACTTC.

This clonotype is a singleton in its sample. A junction boundary mismatches the germline segment, possibly from a read error. The rearrangement joins TRBV27 to TRBJ2-1, with 12 nucleotides matching TRBD2. The CDR3 has 16 residues. Per germline, CDR1 MNHEY and CDR2 SMNVEV (reference sequence). The CDR3 loop reads CASSGLAGRSYNEQLF. The CDR3 DNA reads TGTGCCAGCAGTGGACTAGCGGGAAGGTCCTACAATGAGCAGCTCTTC.

This clonotype has a count of ten or more. J is TRBJ1-5 and V is TRBV28; 10 nucleotides match TRBD1. V dropped 6 bases and J dropped 5; count of bases not matched to a gene: 16. Per germline, CDR1 MDHEN and CDR2 SYDVKM. The CDR3 runs 18 residues. This CDR3 reads CASSHPARQGAYDQPQHF. The CDR3 DNA sequence: TGTGCCAGCAGCCATCCGGCCCGACAGGGGGCTTACGATCAGCCCCAGCATTTT.

This clonotype was found a few times. The chain carries TRBV19 and TRBJ2-1, with TRBD2 identical over 11 bases. Trimming cost V 5 bases and J 9 bases; bases outside gene matches: 12. The CDR3 runs to 16 residues. CDR1 is LNHDA, CDR2 SQIVND, per germline (reference sequence). This CDR3 reads CASSALAGGPQGEQFF. In DNA form, the CDR3 reads TGTGCCAGTAGTGCTCTAGCGGGAGGTCCTCAGGGTGAGCAGTTCTTC.

This clonotype turned up a few times. This chain uses TRBV4-1 with TRBJ1-1, with no clear D. The length of the CDR3 is 11 residues. Germline CDR1 and CDR2: MGHRA and YSYEKL. Trimming cost V 3 bases and J 5 bases, with 4 bases left between them. The CDR3 region has the DNA TGCGCCAGCAGCCATAGTACTGAAGCTTTCTTT. Translation: CASSHSTEAFF.

Many counts were recorded for this clonotype. The chain couples TRBV5-5 to TRBJ1-6, with TRBD1 matching over 9 bases. Germline assignment: CDR1 SGHKS and CDR2 YYEKEE (reference sequence). Trimming took 3 bases from V and 7 from J; bases not matched to a gene: 8. CDR3 length: 16 amino acids. CDR3 in amino acids: CASSWDRALRNSPLHF. CDR3 bases: TGTGCCAGCAGCTGGGACAGGGCGTTAAGGAATTCACCCCTCCACTTT.

V is TRBV4-2 and J is TRBJ2-2, with 12 bases lining up with TRBD2. This CDR3 has 16 residues. Trimming took 4 bases from V and 6 from J; bases not matched to a gene: 6. The germline gives CDR1 LGHNA, CDR2 YNFKEQ. CDR3 amino acids: CASSLWTSGDAGELFF. As DNA, the CDR3 is TGTGCCAGCAGCCTTTGGACTAGCGGGGACGCCGGGGAGCTGTTTTTT.

This chain links TRBV9 with TRBJ1-2; TRBD1 aligns across 7 bases. Germline CDR1 and CDR2: SGDLS and YYNGEE. V was clipped by 3 bases and J by 4 bases; unmatched bases: 9. This CDR3 has 15 residues. The CDR3: CASSGPGQGVYGYTF. CDR3 nucleotide sequence: TGTGCCAGCAGCGGACCCGGTCAGGGGGTCTATGGCTACACCTTC.

The chain has TRBV5-4 and TRBJ2-7; TRBD1 aligns across 9 bases. There are 16 residues in the CDR3. V lost 4 bases and J lost 1; bases outside the gene matches: 9. The germline V gene has CDR1 SGHNT and CDR2 YYREEE (reference sequence). This chain's CDR3 is CASSPGPGTGSYEQYF. The CDR3 nucleotides are TGTGCCAGCAGCCCGGGCCCCGGGACAGGGTCCTACGAGCAGTACTTC.

This clonotype was counted at least ten times. At one end the junction does not follow the germline gene, possibly because of a read error. V is TRBV5-1 and J is TRBJ2-7, with 7 bases lining up with TRBD1. CDR3 length: 12 amino acids. Germline values: CDR1 SGHRS, CDR2 YFSETQ. For the CDR3, the DNA is TGTGCCAGCAGCCAACAGGGGTACGAGCAGTACTTC. It is translated as CASSQQGYEQYF. Variable domain in full (rest from reference TRBV5-1 and TRBJ2-7): KAGVTQTPRYLIKTRGQQVTLSCSPISGHRSVSWYQQTPGQGLQFLFEYFSETQRNKGNFPGRFSGRQFSNSRSEMNVSTLELGDSALYLCASSQQGYEQYFGPGTRLTVT.

CDR3 sequence reads: CASSLEGLAGNNEQFF. The DNA for the CDR3 is TGTGCCAGCAGCTTAGAAGGACTAGCGGGAAACAATGAGCAGTTCTTC. The rearrangement joins TRBV7-2 to TRBJ2-1; 12 bases are a match to TRBD2. V lost 1 base and J lost 5; bases outside the gene matches: 3. CDR3 size: 16 residues. Germline V lookup: CDR1 SGHTA, CDR2 FQGNSA.

This clonotype was seen more than once but under ten times. The chain is built from TRBV6-1 and TRBJ2-2, with D possibly called TRBD1 or TRBD2 (7 bases each). This CDR3 region has 16 residues. The V gene lost 5 bases and the J gene lost 5 bases, with 18 bases spanning the gap. Germline CDR1 and CDR2: MNHNS and SASEGT. The CDR3 DNA sequence: TGTGCCAGCAGTACCCAGGGAGGGGGCCATACCGGGGAGCTGTTTTTT. Amino acids: CASSTQGGGHTGELFF.

This clonotype was seen many times. V usage is TRBV30 and J usage is TRBJ2-2; D possibly corresponds to TRBD2 (5 bases). This CDR3 has 14 residues. Germline values: CDR1 GTSNPN, CDR2 SVGIG (reference sequence). Between the trimmed V and J ends, which lost 3 bases and 4 bases, there was a span of 12 bases. Here the CDR3 DNA reads TGTGCCTGGAGAGGGAGACTGGCCACCGGGGAGCTGTTTTTT. This codes for CAWRGRLATGELFF.

As to this clonotype: A much larger clone differs from this one at a single base, so this may be a read error. The chain recombines TRBV5-6 with TRBJ2-5; maybe TRBD2 (5 bases). This CDR3 has 14 residues. Germline-derived CDR1 and CDR2 are SGHDT and YYEEEE. The CDR3 sequence is CASSLLGSQEAQYF. CDR3 coding DNA: TGTGCCAGCAGCTTACTAGGCAGCCAAGAGGCCCAGTACTTC.

At least ten counts were recorded for this clonotype. V gene TRBV9 combines with J gene TRBJ2-4; 8 positions agree with TRBD1. The CDR3 loop spans 15 amino acids. The trim removed 3 bases at V and 8 bases at J, leaving 10 bases unmatched. Germline V CDR1 and CDR2: SGDLS, YYNGEE. CDR3 nucleotide sequence: TGTGCCAGCAGCGGAACAGGGGGGCTAAGGGACATTCAGTACTTC. Its translation: CASSGTGGLRDIQYF.

The table lists this clonotype with many counts. The V call is TRBV6-1, the J call TRBJ1-5; weak D call: TRBD1 (6 bases). V lost 6 bases to trimming and J lost 4 bases, with 10 bases between them. This CDR3 has 13 amino acids. CDR1 is MNHNS, CDR2 SASEGT, per germline. The CDR3 DNA sequence: TGTGCCAGCAGGACAGGACATAATCAGCCCCAGCATTTT. Translated, it gives CASRTGHNQPQHF.

Ten or more counts support this clonotype. The rearrangement links TRBV11-2 to TRBJ2-1, with TRBD1 identical over 7 bases. From germline, CDR1 is SGHAT and CDR2 FQNNGV. CDR3 size: 15 residues. The V and J ends lost 3 bases and 8 bases, in that order; junction bases with no gene match: 10. CDR3 DNA: TGTGCCAGCAGCTTCCCCGACAGGGTGGGTGATGAGCAGTTCTTC. The encoded protein is CASSFPDRVGDEQFF.

The table lists this clonotype with many counts. CDR3 in amino acids: CASSSLPGDEQYF. In DNA form, the CDR3 reads TGTGCCAGCAGCTCCCTCCCGGGGGACGAGCAGTACTTC. The rearrangement uses TRBV11-2 and TRBJ2-7, with D perhaps matching TRBD2 (6 bases). In germline, CDR1 is SGHAT, CDR2 FQNNGV. The length of the CDR3 is 13 residues. Trimming took off 4 bases at V and 5 bases at J, with 12 bases between the two ends. Complete variable domain (other parts from reference TRBV11-2 and TRBJ2-7): EAGVAQSPRYKIIEKRQSVAFWCNPISGHATLYWYQQILGQGPKLLIQFQNNGVVDDSQLPKDRFSAERLKGVDSTLKIQPAKLEDSAVYLCASSSLPGDEQYFGPGTRLTVT.

This clonotype was counted at least ten times. The chain combines TRBV28 with TRBJ1-5; no clear D gene. The CDR3 is 13 residues long. The V end lost 0 bases, the J end lost 7 bases, and 7 bases lay between the germline ends. The germline CDR1 and CDR2 sequences are MDHEN and SYDVKM. CDR3 region: CASSLWTSQPQHF. The CDR3 region has the DNA TGTGCCAGCAGTTTATGGACGTCGCAGCCCCAGCATTTT.

The CDR3 reads CSVEGGASGNTIYF. The CDR3 coding sequence is TGCAGCGTTGAAGGGGGCGCATCTGGAAACACCATATATTTT. The chain recombines TRBV29-1 with TRBJ1-3; perhaps TRBD1 as D (5 bases). Looked up from germline, CDR1 is SQVTM and CDR2 is ANQGSEA. This CDR3 spans 14 amino acids. Trimming pared 1 base from V and 1 base from J, leaving 8 bases between. Full variable domain (outside the CDR3, taken from reference TRBV29-1 and TRBJ1-3): SAVISQKPSRDICQRGTSLTIQCQVDSQVTMMFWYRQQPGQSLTLIATANQGSEATYESGFVIDKFPISRPNLTFSTLTVSNMSPEDSSIYLCSVEGGASGNTIYFGEGSWLTVV.

The table lists this clonotype with a few counts. The chain links TRBV9 to TRBJ2-2; 7 bases are shared with TRBD2. The CDR3 sequence is 15 residues long. The trim removed 4 bases at V and 2 bases at J, leaving 5 bases unmatched. Per the germline V gene, CDR1 is SGDLS and CDR2 is YYNGEE. This CDR3 reads CASSFGTTNTGELFF. The CDR3 coding sequence is TGTGCCAGCAGCTTCGGGACTACAAACACCGGGGAGCTGTTTTTT.